One sample yielded the 3 T cell receptor beta chains listed below, sequenced in a study of blood T cell repertoires in COVID-19. The protocol was immunoSEQ multiplex PCR, while the TCRdb copy is restricted to in-frame clones and leaves out a portion. The sample carries around 36,000 clones, almost 85% recorded once. The material sequenced was peripheral blood. These receptors were collected from an elderly man with active or convalescent COVID-19.

The chain has TRBV28 and TRBJ1-2; TRBD1 matches at 8 bases. CDR3 length: 16 residues. Germline V gene sequence: CDR1 MDHEN, CDR2 SYDVKM. After removal of 6 bases from V and 3 bases from J, the junction contained 12 bases not matched to a gene. The CDR3 DNA reads as TGTGCCAGCAGACCATGGAGCCCAGGGGGCGACTATGGCTACACCTTC. Amino acids: CASRPWSPGGDYGYTF.

V gene TRBV11-2 combines with J gene TRBJ1-4; possible D gene TRBD1, 6 bases. The CDR3 sequence is 15 residues long. Trimming cost V 0 bases and J 5 bases, with 10 bases left between them. CDR1 is SGHAT and CDR2 is FQNNGV in the germline V gene. Here the CDR3 DNA reads TGTGCCAGCAGCTTAGATCAAACAGGGAATGAAAAACTGTTTTTT. Encoded protein: CASSLDQTGNEKLFF.

This clone was seen only a few times. The V and J genes are TRBV5-1 and TRBJ1-3, with TRBD1 identical over 7 bases. Germline V CDR1 and CDR2: SGHRS, YFSETQ. CDR3 size: 16 residues. V dropped 0 bases and J dropped 1; count of bases not matched to a gene: 4. This CDR3 is CASSLGYRGSGNTIYF. For the CDR3, the DNA is TGCGCCAGCAGCTTGGGGTACAGGGGTTCTGGAAACACCATATATTTT.